These 25 T cell receptor beta chains were sequenced from one sample in a study of blood T cells in healthy people across ages. Through a sample-barcoded 5' primer and a J-beta primer mix, a second PCR was run for roughly 7 to 12 cycles. In TCRdb, the 5' RACE reads were re-called with MiXCR into one record per CDR3 protein. The profile covers 980,000 or so distinct CDR3 sequences, with around 49% appearing a single time and under 15% taken by the ten largest. The sequenced sample was blood. These TCRs come from a man aged 30 to 39 in good health.

This sequence joins TRBV12-3 or TRBV12-4 and TRBJ2-1; TRBD2 matches 11 bases. V was pared by 1 base and J by 0 bases, with 5 bases of the junction left unmatched. CDR3 length equals 18 residues. CDR3 sequence: CASSLVPSGGSSYNEQFF. The DNA for the CDR3 is TGTGCCAGCAGTTTAGTTCCTAGCGGGGGGAGCTCCTACAATGAGCAGTTCTTC.

This chain links TRBV20-1 with TRBJ2-3; D possibly corresponds to TRBD1 (6 bases). Germline loops: CDR1 DFQATT, CDR2 SNEGSKA (reference sequence). Trimming left V 5 bases short and J 0 bases short, with 9 bases between. The CDR3 has 13 amino acids. CDR3 nucleotides: TGCAGTGCTCGACAGGACAGCACAGATACGCAGTATTTT. Translated: CSARQDSTDTQYF.

The chain combines TRBV20-1 with TRBJ2-1, with D possibly being TRBD2 (6 bases). The CDR3 totals 14 residues. CDR1 and CDR2 (germline): DFQATT, SNEGSKA (reference sequence). Trimming removed 0 bases from V and 13 bases from J, with 19 bases in between. In nucleotides, the CDR3 is TGCAGTGCTAGAGACAGGGACCGACGGGAGACCCAGTTCTTC. Translating it yields CSARDRDRRETQFF.

The chain uses TRBV6-5 and TRBJ1-1; tentative D call: TRBD1 (5 bases). CDR1 and CDR2 (germline): MNHEY, SVGAGI. The CDR3 runs 15 residues. The V gene lost 5 bases and the J gene lost 0 bases, with 13 bases spanning the gap. Written as DNA, the CDR3 is TGTGCCAGCAGTGCGAGTTGGGACCTGAACACTGAAGCTTTCTTT. Its translation is CASSASWDLNTEAFF.

This clonotype was seen more than once but under ten times. The rearrangement uses TRBV20-1 and TRBJ2-1, with a weak D call TRBD2 (5 bases). Trimming left V 3 bases short and J 2 bases short, with 11 bases between. Per germline, CDR1 DFQATT and CDR2 SNEGSKA (reference sequence). This CDR3 comprises 14 residues. The CDR3 coding sequence is TGCAGTGCTAGTCTAGCAGTCGCCTACAATGAGCAGTTCTTC. It specifies CSASLAVAYNEQFF.

The chain links TRBV6-2 or TRBV6-3 to TRBJ1-5; 9 nucleotides agree with TRBD1. This CDR3 spans 15 amino acids. The V gene's germline CDR1 is MNHEY and CDR2 SVGEGT. After removal of 5 bases from V and 5 bases from J, the junction contained 7 bases not matched to a gene. CDR3 loop: CASSADGQGYQPQHF. DNA for the CDR3: TGTGCCAGCAGTGCCGATGGACAGGGGTATCAGCCCCAGCATTTT.

The rearrangement joins TRBV6-5 to TRBJ2-7; 13 nucleotides line up with TRBD2. The germline gives CDR1 MNHEY, CDR2 SVGAGI. The trim removed 3 bases at V and 7 bases at J, leaving 9 bases unmatched. CDR3 size: 16 residues. The CDR3 reads CASSYEGTSGTHEQYF. The CDR3 region has the DNA TGTGCCAGCAGTTATGAAGGGACTAGCGGGACCCATGAGCAGTACTTC.

CDR3 residues: CASSVSGPGEQYF. DNA for the CDR3: TGTGCCAGCAGCGTTTCAGGGCCTGGCGAGCAGTACTTC. The V call is TRBV9, the J call TRBJ2-7; tentatively, D is TRBD1 (5 bases). The CDR3 runs to 13 residues. The germline CDR1 and CDR2 sequences are SGDLS and YYNGEE. V gave up 2 bases and J gave up 6 bases, with 12 bases separating them.

This sequence joins TRBV5-1 and TRBJ2-4; weak D call: TRBD2 (6 bases). The V end lost 4 bases, the J end lost 13 bases, and 21 bases lay between the germline ends. CDR3 length: 14 residues. CDR1 is SGHRS, CDR2 YFSETQ, per germline. The CDR3 DNA follows: TGCGCCAGCAGCGTTCCGGGCGTCACGGGGGAGCAGTACTTC. Amino acids: CASSVPGVTGEQYF.

The chain combines TRBV14 with TRBJ1-2; maybe TRBD1 (6 bases). The CDR3 loop spans 15 amino acids. Between the trimmed V and J ends, which lost 2 bases and 4 bases, there was a span of 14 bases. The germline CDR1 and CDR2 sequences are SGHDN and FVKESK. The CDR3 nucleotides read TGTGCCAGCAGCCAATTATCGGACAGACCCTATGGCTACACCTTC. It translates to CASSQLSDRPYGYTF.

This clonotype was found a few times. V is TRBV12-3 or TRBV12-4 and J is TRBJ1-1; D is unclear. The CDR3 runs 12 residues. Trimming removed 1 base from V and 7 bases from J, with 7 bases in between. CDR3 coding DNA: TGTGCCAGCAGTTTAGGCGGTATTGAAGCTTTCTTT. It specifies CASSLGGIEAFF.

V is TRBV9 and J is TRBJ2-7; tentatively, D is TRBD2 (5 bases). Trimming stripped 7 bases from V and 6 bases from J, with 17 bases between. The germline CDR1 and CDR2 sequences are SGDLS and YYNGEE. This CDR3 contains 13 residues. The CDR3 DNA reads TGTGCCAGCGGCGGCAGAGGCGGAGGCGAGCAGTACTTC. The encoded protein is CASGGRGGGEQYF.

This chain joins TRBV7-2 and TRBJ2-7; 10 bases map to TRBD2. The DNA end lines up better with TRBJ2-5; the J call may be wrong. Per the germline V gene, CDR1 is SGHTA and CDR2 is FQGNSA. The CDR3 spans 15 residues. Here the CDR3 DNA reads TGTGCCAGCAGCCCGACTAGCGGGTCTGCGGAGACCCAGTACTTC. It specifies CASSPTSGSAETQYF.

V is TRBV20-1 and J is TRBJ2-2; 11 positions agree with TRBD1. This CDR3 is 17 amino acids long. With V trimmed by 7 bases and J by 4 bases, 14 bases remained unmatched. The germline V gene encodes CDR1 DFQATT and CDR2 SNEGSKA (reference sequence). The CDR3 DNA reads as TGCAGTGGGGTCGATGGACAGGGGGCGACGCTCACCGGGGAGCTGTTTTTT. Translating it yields CSGVDGQGATLTGELFF.

This clonotype was detected once. This chain connects TRBV7-2 to TRBJ1-5; D remains unclear. In germline, CDR1 is SGHTA, CDR2 FQGNSA. V was clipped by 5 bases and J by 2 bases, with 10 bases between them. The length of the CDR3 is 14 residues. The CDR3 region has the DNA TGTGCCAGCAGCCGGATCCAGGGCAATCAGCCCCAGCATTTT. This gives the protein CASSRIQGNQPQHF.

The chain uses TRBV12-3 or TRBV12-4 and TRBJ2-1, with D unresolved. This CDR3 has 13 amino acids. The germline V and J ends were trimmed by 3 bases and 5 bases, with 8 bases remaining between them. CDR3 sequence (DNA): TGTGCCAGCAGTTTGAATAGGGACAATGAGCAGTTCTTC. It is translated as CASSLNRDNEQFF.

The V and J genes are TRBV11-2 and TRBJ1-2; 12 positions agree with TRBD1. Germline-derived CDR1 and CDR2 are SGHAT and FQNNGV. CDR3 length equals 15 residues. V trimming: 1 base; J trimming: 5 bases; junction bases outside the gene matches: 2. CDR3 sequence reads: CASSLGDRGPYGYTF. The CDR3 region has the DNA TGTGCCAGCAGCTTAGGGGACAGGGGGCCTTATGGCTACACCTTC.

The chain combines TRBV5-1 with TRBJ2-5; 7 positions match TRBD1. The CDR3 is made up of 15 amino acids. Germline CDR1 SGHRS, CDR2 YFSETQ. Trimming cost V 0 bases and J 5 bases; bases outside gene matches: 7. The CDR3 here is CASSLDPTGSETQYF. As DNA, the CDR3 is TGCGCCAGCAGCTTGGACCCGACAGGGTCGGAGACCCAGTACTTC.

The CDR3 DNA reads as TGTGCCAGCAGCGTAGAAACAGGGGGATACGAGCAGTACTTC. It is translated as CASSVETGGYEQYF. The chain carries TRBV9 and TRBJ2-7; 8 bases map to TRBD1. Per the germline V gene, CDR1 is SGDLS and CDR2 is YYNGEE. This CDR3 comprises 14 residues. V was clipped by 0 bases and J by 4 bases; unmatched bases: 3.

The chain uses TRBV20-1 and TRBJ2-3; D is perhaps TRBD2 (6 bases). The CDR3 loop spans 13 amino acids. Germline V gene lookup returns CDR1 DFQATT and CDR2 SNEGSKA (reference sequence). Trimming stripped 3 bases from V and 8 bases from J, with 15 bases between. The CDR3 protein is CSARGGAVGTQYF. As DNA, the CDR3 is TGCAGTGCTAGGGGCGGGGCTGTCGGTACGCAGTATTTT.

This chain uses TRBV3-1 with TRBJ2-1; TRBD1 aligns across 9 bases. Germline V CDR1 and CDR2: LGHDT, YNNKEL (reference sequence). The V gene end was trimmed by 6 bases and the J gene end by 10 bases; junction bases not matched to a gene: 7. The CDR3 sequence is 13 residues long. The CDR3 nucleotides are TGTGCCAGCAGTCAAAACAGGGGGCAGGAGCAGTTCTTC. Its translation is CASSQNRGQEQFF.

V gene TRBV28 combines with J gene TRBJ2-7; D is undetermined. Germline values: CDR1 MDHEN, CDR2 SYDVKM. The CDR3 contains 14 residues. V gave up 3 bases and J gave up 3 bases, with 12 bases separating them. The CDR3 sequence: CASSFSSGHYEQYF. Written as DNA, the CDR3 is TGTGCCAGCAGTTTCTCCTCGGGCCACTACGAGCAGTACTTC.

The chain recombines TRBV3-1 with TRBJ2-1; TRBD2 agrees at 8 bases. Germline V gives CDR1 LGHDT, CDR2 YNNKEL (reference sequence). The CDR3 is made up of 16 amino acids. Unmatched junction bases numbered 12, after V lost 1 base and J lost 10 bases. The CDR3 DNA follows: TGTGCCAGCAGCCAAGTACGGGGGGGGCCTTTAGCGGAGCAGTTCTTC. Translating it yields CASSQVRGGPLAEQFF.

In its sample, this clonotype was seen a few times. The rearrangement links TRBV5-1 to TRBJ2-1, with 14 bases lining up with TRBD2. V shed 4 bases and J 2 bases; nucleotides not matched to a gene: 5. The CDR3 has 17 residues. In germline, CDR1 is SGHRS, CDR2 YFSETQ. The CDR3 nucleotides read TGCGCCAGCAGCCAATCGACTAGCGGGGGGGCCTACAATGAGCAGTTCTTC. Translated: CASSQSTSGGAYNEQFF.

V and J are TRBV4-2 and TRBJ2-5; D is unclear. V was trimmed by 1 base and J by 11 bases, leaving 23 bases between them. Germline-derived CDR1 and CDR2 are LGHNA and YNFKEQ. The CDR3 consists of 16 residues. CDR3 sequence (DNA): TGTGCCAGCAGCCAAGTAGCACAGAGCTCCTACAATGAGCAGTACTTC. It codes for CASSQVAQSSYNEQYF.